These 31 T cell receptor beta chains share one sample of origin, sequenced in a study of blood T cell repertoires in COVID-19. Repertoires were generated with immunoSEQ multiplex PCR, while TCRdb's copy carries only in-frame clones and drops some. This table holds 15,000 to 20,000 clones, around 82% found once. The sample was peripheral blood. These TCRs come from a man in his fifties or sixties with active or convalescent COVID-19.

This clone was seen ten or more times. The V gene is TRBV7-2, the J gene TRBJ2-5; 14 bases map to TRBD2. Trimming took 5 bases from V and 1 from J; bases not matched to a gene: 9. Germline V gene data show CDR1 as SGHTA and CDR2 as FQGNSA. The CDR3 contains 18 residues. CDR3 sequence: CASSRVGTSGGRQETQYF. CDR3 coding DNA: TGTGCCAGCAGCCGGGTGGGGACTAGCGGGGGCCGCCAAGAGACCCAGTACTTC.

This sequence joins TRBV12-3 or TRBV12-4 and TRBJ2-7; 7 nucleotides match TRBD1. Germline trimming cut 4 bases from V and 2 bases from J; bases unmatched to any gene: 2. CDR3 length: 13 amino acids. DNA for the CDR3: TGTGCCAGCAGTTCGGGACAGACCTACGAGCAGTACTTC. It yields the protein CASSSGQTYEQYF.

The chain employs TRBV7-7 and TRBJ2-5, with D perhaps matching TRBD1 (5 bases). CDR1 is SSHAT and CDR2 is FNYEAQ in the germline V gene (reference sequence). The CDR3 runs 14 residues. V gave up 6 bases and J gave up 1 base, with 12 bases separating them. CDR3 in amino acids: CASSGRGSQETQYF. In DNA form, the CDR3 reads TGTGCCAGCAGTGGAAGGGGAAGCCAAGAGACCCAGTACTTC.

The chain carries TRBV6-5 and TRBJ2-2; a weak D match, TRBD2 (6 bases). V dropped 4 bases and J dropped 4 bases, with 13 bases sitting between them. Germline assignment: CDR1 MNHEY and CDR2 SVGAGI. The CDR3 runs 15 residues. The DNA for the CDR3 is TGTGCCAGCAGTTCGGGGAGGAGGGGCACCGGGGAGCTGTTTTTT. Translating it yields CASSSGRRGTGELFF.

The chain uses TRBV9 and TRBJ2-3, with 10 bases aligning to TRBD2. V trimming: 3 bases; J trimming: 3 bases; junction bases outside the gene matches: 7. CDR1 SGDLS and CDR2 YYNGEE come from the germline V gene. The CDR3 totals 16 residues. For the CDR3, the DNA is TGTGCCAGCAGCGCGAACGGACTAGCGGTTACAGATACGCAGTATTTT. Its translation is CASSANGLAVTDTQYF.

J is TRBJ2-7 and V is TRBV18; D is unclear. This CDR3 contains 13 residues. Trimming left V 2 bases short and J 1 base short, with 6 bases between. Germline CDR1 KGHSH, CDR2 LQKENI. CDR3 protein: CASSPAGSYEQYF. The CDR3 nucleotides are TGTGCCAGCTCACCAGCAGGATCCTACGAGCAGTACTTC.

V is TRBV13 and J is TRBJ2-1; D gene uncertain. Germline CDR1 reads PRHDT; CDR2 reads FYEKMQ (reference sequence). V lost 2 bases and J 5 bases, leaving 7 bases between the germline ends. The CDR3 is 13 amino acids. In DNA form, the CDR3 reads TGTGCCAGCAGCTTAAGAGTACACAATGAGCAGTTCTTC. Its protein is CASSLRVHNEQFF. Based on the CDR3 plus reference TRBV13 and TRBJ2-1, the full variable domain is AAGVIQSPRHLIKEKRETATLKCYPIPRHDTVYWYQQGPGQDPQFLISFYEKMQSDKGSIPDRFSAQQFSDYHSELNMSSLELGDSALYFCASSLRVHNEQFFGPGTRLTVL.

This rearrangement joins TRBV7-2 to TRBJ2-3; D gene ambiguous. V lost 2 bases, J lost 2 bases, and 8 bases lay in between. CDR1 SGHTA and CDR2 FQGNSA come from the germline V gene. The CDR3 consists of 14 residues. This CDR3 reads CASSLSFYTDTQYF. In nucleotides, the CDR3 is TGTGCCAGCAGCTTATCCTTTTACACAGATACGCAGTATTTT.

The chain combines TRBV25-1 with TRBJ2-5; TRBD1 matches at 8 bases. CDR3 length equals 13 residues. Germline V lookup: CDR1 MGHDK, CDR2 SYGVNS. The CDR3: CASGQGASETQYF. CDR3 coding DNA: TGTGCTTCGGGTCAGGGGGCTTCGGAGACCCAGTACTTC.

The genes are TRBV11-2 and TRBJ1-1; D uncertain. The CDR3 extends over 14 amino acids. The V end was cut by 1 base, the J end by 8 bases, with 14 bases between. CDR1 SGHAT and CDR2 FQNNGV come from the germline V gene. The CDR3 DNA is TGTGCCAGCAGCTTAGCCCGTATGACTGGCGAAGCTTTCTTT. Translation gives CASSLARMTGEAFF.

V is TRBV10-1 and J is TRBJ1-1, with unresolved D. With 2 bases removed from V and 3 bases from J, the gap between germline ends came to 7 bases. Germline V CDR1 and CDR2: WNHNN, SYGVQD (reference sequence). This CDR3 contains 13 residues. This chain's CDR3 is CASSEGQYTEAFF. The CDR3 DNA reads TGCGCCAGCAGTGAGGGGCAGTACACTGAAGCTTTCTTT.

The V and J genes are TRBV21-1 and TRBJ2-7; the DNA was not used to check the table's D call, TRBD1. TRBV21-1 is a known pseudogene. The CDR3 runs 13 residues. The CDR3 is CASLKRQSYEQYF. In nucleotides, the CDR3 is TGTGCCAGCCTTAAACGACAGTCCTACGAGCAGTACTTC.

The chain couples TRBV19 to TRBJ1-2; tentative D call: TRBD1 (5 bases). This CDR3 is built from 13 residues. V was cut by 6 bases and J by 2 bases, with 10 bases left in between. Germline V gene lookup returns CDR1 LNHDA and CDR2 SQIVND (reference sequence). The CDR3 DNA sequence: TGTGCCAGTAGAGGAGGGGACAACTATGGCTACACCTTC. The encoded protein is CASRGGDNYGYTF.

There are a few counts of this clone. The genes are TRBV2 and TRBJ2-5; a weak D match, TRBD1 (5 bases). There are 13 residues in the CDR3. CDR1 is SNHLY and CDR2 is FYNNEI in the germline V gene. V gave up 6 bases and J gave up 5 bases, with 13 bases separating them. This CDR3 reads CASRRQGGETQYF. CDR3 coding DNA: TGTGCCAGCAGGCGGCAGGGTGGGGAGACCCAGTACTTC. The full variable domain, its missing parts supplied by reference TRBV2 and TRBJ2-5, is EPEVTQTPSHQVTQMGQEVILRCVPISNHLYFYWYRQILGQKVEFLVSFYNNEISEKSEIFDDQFSVERPDGSNFTLKIRSTKLEDSAMYFCASRRQGGETQYFGPGTRLLVL.

The CDR3: CASSVEGYSGYTF. In nucleotides, the CDR3 is TGTGCCAGCAGCGTGGAGGGTTACTCTGGCTACACCTTC. The V call is TRBV9, the J call TRBJ1-2; D is unclear. The V end lost 2 bases, the J end lost 7 bases, and 12 bases lay between the germline ends. This CDR3 spans 13 amino acids. Germline V gives CDR1 SGDLS, CDR2 YYNGEE.

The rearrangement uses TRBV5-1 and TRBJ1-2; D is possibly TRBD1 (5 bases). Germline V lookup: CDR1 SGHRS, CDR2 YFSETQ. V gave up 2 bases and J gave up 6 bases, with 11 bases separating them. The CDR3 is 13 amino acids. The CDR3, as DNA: TGCGCCAGCAGCTTCGGCCAGGGTGATGGCTACACCTTC. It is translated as CASSFGQGDGYTF.

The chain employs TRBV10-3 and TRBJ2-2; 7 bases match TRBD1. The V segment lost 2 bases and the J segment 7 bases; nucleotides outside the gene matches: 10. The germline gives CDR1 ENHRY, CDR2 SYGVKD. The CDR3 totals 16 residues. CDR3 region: CAISEVERGRSGELFF. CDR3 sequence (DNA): TGTGCCATCAGTGAGGTAGAGAGGGGGCGCAGCGGGGAGCTGTTTTTT.

The CDR3 spells CSASAGGGNTQYF. The CDR3, as DNA: TGCAGTGCTAGTGCGGGAGGGGGGAATACGCAGTATTTT. The chain has TRBV20-1 and TRBJ2-3; 9 bases fit TRBD2. Trimming cost V 3 bases and J 7 bases; bases outside gene matches: 5. This CDR3 has 13 amino acids. Germline V gene sequence: CDR1 DFQATT, CDR2 SNEGSKA (reference sequence).

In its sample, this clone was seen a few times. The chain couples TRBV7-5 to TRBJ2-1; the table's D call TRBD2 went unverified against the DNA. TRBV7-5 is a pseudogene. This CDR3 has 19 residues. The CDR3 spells CVRSLKGGGVFPSYNEQFF. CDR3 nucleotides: TGTGTCAGAAGCTTAAAGGGCGGGGGGGTCTTCCCCTCCTACAATGAGCAGTTCTTC.

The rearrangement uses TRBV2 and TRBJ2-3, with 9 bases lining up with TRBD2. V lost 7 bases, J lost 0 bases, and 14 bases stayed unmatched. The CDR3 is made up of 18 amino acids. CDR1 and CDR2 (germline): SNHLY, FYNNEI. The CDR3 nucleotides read TGTGCCAGCACCTACAGACTGCCTAGCGGGACTAGCACAGATACGCAGTATTTT. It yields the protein CASTYRLPSGTSTDTQYF. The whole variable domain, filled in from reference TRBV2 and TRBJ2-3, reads EPEVTQTPSHQVTQMGQEVILRCVPISNHLYFYWYRQILGQKVEFLVSFYNNEISEKSEIFDDQFSVERPDGSNFTLKIRSTKLEDSAMYFCASTYRLPSGTSTDTQYFGPGTRLTVL.

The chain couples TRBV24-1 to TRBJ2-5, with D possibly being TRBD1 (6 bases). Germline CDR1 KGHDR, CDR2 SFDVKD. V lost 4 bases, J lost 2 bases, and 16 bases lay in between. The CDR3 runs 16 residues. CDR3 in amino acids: CATSETIGRGQETQYF. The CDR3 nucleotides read TGTGCCACCAGTGAGACTATTGGCAGGGGACAAGAGACCCAGTACTTC.

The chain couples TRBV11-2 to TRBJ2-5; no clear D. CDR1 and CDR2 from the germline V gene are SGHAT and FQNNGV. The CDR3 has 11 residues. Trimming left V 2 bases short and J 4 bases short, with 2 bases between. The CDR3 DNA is TGTGCCAGCAGCTTACTAGAGACCCAGTACTTC. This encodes CASSLLETQYF.

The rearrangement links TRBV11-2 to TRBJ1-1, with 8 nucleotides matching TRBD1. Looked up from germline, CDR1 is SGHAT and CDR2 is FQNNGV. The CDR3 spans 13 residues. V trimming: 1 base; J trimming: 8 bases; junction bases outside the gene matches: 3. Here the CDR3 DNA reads TGTGCCAGCAGCTTAGGATGGGACAGGGAAGCTTTCTTT. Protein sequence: CASSLGWDREAFF.

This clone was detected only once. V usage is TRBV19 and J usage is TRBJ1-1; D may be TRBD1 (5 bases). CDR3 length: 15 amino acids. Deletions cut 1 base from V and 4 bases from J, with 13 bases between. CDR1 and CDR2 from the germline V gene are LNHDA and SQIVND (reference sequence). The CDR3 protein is CASSIGATVGTEAFF. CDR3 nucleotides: TGTGCCAGTAGTATAGGGGCGACAGTGGGCACTGAAGCTTTCTTT.

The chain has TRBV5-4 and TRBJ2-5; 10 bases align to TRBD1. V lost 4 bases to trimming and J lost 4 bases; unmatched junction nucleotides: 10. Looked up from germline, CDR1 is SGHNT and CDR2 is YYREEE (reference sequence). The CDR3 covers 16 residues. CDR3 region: CASSDRQGATGETQYF. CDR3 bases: TGTGCCAGCAGCGATAGACAGGGGGCGACGGGAGAGACCCAGTACTTC.

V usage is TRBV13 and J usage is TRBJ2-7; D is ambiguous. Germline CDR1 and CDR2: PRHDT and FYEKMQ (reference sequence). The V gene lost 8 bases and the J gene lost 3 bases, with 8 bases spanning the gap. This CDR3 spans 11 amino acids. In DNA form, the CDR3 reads TGTGCCAGCGGCCGCCTCTACGAGCAGTACTTC. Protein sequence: CASGRLYEQYF.

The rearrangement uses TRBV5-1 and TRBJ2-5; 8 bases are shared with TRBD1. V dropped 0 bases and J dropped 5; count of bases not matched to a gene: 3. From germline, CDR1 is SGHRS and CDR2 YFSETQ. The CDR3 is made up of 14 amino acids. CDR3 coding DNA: TGCGCCAGCAGCTTGGGGACAGGGTGGGAGACCCAGTACTTC. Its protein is CASSLGTGWETQYF.

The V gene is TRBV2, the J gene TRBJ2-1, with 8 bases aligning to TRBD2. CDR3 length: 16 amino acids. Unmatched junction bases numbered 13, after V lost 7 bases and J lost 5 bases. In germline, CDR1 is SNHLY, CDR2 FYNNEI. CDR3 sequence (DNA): TGTGCCAGCATTCCTCCCTCGAGGCGGGGGGACAATGAGCAGTTCTTC. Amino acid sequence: CASIPPSRRGDNEQFF.

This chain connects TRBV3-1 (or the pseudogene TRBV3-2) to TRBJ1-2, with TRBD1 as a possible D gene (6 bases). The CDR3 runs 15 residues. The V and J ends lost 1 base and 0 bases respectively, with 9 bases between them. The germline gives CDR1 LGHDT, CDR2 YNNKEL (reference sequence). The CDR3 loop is CASSQGDKANYGYTF. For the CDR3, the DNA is TGTGCCAGCAGCCAAGGGGACAAAGCTAACTATGGCTACACCTTC.

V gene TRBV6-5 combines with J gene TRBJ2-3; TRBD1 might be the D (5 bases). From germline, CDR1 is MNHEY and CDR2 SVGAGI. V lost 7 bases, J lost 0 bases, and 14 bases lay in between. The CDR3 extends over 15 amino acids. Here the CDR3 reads CASTQTGPSTDTQYF. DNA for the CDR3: TGTGCCAGCACCCAAACAGGACCTAGCACAGATACGCAGTATTTT.

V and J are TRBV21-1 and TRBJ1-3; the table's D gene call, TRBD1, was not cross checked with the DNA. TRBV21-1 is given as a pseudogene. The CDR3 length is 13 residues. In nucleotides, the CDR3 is TGTGCCAGCACAGGGGGCTCTGGAAACACCATATATTTT. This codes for CASTGGSGNTIYF.